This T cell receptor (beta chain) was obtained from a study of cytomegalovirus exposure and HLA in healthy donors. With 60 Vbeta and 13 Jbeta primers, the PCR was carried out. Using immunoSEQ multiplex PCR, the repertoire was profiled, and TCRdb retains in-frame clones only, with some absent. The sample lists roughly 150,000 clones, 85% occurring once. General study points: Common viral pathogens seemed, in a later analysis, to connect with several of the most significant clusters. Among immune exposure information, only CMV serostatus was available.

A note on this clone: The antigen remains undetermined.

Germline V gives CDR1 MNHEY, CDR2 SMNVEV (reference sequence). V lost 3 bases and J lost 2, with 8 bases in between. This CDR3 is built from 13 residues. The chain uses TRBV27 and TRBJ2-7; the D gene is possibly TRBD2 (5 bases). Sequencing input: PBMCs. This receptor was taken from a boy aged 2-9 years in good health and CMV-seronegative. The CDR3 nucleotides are TGTGCCAGCAGTTTGCTCGGGGCCTACGAGCAGTACTTC. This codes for CASSLLGAYEQYF.